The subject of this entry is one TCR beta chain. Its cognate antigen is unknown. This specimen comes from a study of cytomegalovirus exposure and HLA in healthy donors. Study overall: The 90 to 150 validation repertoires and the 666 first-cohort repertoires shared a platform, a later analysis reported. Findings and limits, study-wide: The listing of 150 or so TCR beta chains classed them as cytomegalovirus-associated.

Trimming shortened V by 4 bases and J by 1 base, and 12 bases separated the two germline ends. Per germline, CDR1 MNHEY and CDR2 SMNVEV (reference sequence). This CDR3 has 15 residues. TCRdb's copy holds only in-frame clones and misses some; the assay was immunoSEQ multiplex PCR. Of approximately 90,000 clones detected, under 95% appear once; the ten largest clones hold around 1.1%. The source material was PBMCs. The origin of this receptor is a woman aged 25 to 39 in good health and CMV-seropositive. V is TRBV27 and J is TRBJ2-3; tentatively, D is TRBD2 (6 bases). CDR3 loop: CASSSPGLGTDTQYF. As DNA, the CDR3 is TGTGCCAGCAGTTCCCCGGGACTTGGCACAGATACGCAGTATTTT.